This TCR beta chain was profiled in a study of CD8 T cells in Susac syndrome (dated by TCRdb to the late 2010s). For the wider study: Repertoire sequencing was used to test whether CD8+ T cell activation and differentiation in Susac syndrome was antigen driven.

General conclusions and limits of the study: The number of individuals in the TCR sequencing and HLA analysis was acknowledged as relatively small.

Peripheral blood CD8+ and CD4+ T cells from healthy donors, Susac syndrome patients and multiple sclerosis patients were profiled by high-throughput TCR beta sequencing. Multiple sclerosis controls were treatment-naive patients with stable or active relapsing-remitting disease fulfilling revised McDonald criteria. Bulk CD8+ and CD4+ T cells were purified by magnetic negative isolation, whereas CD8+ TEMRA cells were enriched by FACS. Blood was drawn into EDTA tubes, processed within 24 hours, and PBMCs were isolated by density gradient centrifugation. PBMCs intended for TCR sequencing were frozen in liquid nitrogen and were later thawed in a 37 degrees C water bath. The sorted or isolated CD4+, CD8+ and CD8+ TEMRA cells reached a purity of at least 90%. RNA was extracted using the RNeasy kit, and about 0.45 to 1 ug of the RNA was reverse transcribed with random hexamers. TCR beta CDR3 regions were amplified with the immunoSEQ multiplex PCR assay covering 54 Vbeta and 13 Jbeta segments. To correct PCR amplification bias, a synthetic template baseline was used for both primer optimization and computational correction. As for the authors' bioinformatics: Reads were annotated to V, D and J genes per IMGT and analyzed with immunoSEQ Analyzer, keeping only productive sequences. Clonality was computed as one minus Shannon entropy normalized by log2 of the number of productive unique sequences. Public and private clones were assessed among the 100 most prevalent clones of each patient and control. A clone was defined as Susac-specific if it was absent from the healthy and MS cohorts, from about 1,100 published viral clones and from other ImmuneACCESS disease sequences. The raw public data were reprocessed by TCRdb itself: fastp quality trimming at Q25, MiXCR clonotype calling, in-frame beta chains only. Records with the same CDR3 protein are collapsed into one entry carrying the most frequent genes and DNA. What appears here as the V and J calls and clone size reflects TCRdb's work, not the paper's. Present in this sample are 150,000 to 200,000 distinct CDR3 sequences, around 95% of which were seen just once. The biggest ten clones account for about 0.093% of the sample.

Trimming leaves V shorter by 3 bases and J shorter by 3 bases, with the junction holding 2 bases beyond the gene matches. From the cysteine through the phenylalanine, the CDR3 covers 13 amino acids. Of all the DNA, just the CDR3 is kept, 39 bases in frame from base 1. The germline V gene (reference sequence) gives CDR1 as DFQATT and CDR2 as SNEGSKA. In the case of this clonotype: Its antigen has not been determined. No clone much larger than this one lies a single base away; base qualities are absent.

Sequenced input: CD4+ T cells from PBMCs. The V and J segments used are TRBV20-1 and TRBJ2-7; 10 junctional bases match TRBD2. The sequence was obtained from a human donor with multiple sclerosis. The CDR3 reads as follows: CSASTSGDYEQYF. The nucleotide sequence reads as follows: TGCAGTGCTAGTACTAGCGGGGACTACGAGCAGTACTTC.